This TCR beta chain stems from a study of early T cells in non-severe SARS-CoV-2 infection. TCRdb used MiXCR to reprocess the 5' RACE reads, holding one entry per CDR3 protein. The sample has roughly 67,000 distinct CDR3 sequences, 11% seen once; the top ten hold 6.4%. This clonotype was seen a few times. The V end was cut by 5 bases, the J end by 4 bases, with 15 bases between. The CDR3 loop spans 15 amino acids. Germline V gene data show CDR1 as LNHDA and CDR2 as SQIVND (reference sequence). This sequence originates from an adult who was a healthcare worker with PCR-confirmed SARS-CoV-2 infection or an uninfected control (not recorded which). The sequencing input was whole blood. The chain is built from TRBV19 and TRBJ2-1, with D possibly TRBD1 on 5 matching bases. The CDR3: CASSVADGAYNEQFF. The CDR3 nucleotides read TGTGCCAGTAGTGTAGCTGATGGGGCTTACAATGAGCAGTTCTTC.